The source of this T cell receptor beta chain is a study of OX40 agonist ivuxolimab in advanced cancers. Across the whole study: Six ivuxolimab dose levels, 0.01 to 10 mg/kg, were given intravenously every 2 weeks. Participants, 65% to 85% male, averaged roughly 60 years of age, ranging from about 23 to 90. Of the patients, three showed partial responses, one with hepatocellular carcinoma and two with cutaneous melanoma.

The CDR3 consists of 14 residues. The V gene's germline CDR1 is SNHLY and CDR2 FYNNEI. The junction had 4 bases not matched to a gene; V was cut back by 7 bases and J by 2 bases. The assay was immunoSEQ multiplex PCR, and TCRdb's table has in-frame clones only and misses some. Here the sample spans fewer than 65,000 clones, 80% being singletons. The sample was CD4+ or CD8+ T cells sorted from blood, taken in a trial of the OX40 agonist ivuxolimab. This chain links TRBV2 with TRBJ1-4; 7 bases align to TRBD1. This clonotype was sampled from an adult with an advanced solid tumor such as melanoma, head and neck, liver or kidney cancer. The CDR3 region is CASNNRGTNEKLFF. CDR3 nucleotides: TGTGCCAGCAATAACAGGGGTACTAATGAAAAACTGTTTTTT.